These 9 T cell receptor beta chains were all obtained from the same sample, sequenced in a study of post-analysis software for immune sequencing data. Incorporated into the TCR beta cDNA libraries were unique molecular identifiers, which served to reduce PCR and sequencing biases. TCRdb used MiXCR to reprocess the PCR reads, holding one entry per CDR3 protein. The sample includes more than 450,000 distinct CDR3 sequences, approximately 31% seen only once; the top ten take approximately 6%. Regarding the study as a whole: Included in a set of about 5 TRBV segments more frequent in patients than controls were TRBV5-6, TRBV5-1 and TRBV20-1.

Their antigen targets remain unknown. The specimen was blood. The origin of the receptors is a girl under 18 with multiple sclerosis.

The CDR3 protein is CASSPQTDAGELFF. The CDR3 region has the DNA TGCGCCAGCAGCCCACAAACCGACGCCGGGGAGCTGTTTTTT. This chain joins TRBV4-1 and TRBJ2-2; D is undetermined. V was pared by 4 bases and J by 6 bases, with 12 bases between. Germline assignment: CDR1 MGHRA and CDR2 YSYEKL. The CDR3 length is 14 residues.

This clonotype appeared a few times. The chain has TRBV27 and TRBJ2-3; no clear D. This CDR3 region has 14 residues. Germline V gene data show CDR1 as MNHEY and CDR2 as SMNVEV (reference sequence). V lost 8 bases and J 0 bases, leaving 12 bases between the germline ends. This CDR3 is CASPPDGSTDTQYF. DNA for the CDR3: TGTGCCAGCCCGCCGGACGGGAGCACAGATACGCAGTATTTT.

This clonotype was found a few times. The chain is built from TRBV5-1 and TRBJ2-1; D is tentatively TRBD1 or TRBD2 (5 bases each). The CDR3 extends over 16 amino acids. The V gene lost 0 bases and the J gene lost 1 base, with 11 bases spanning the gap. The V gene's germline CDR1 is SGHRS and CDR2 YFSETQ. The CDR3, as DNA: TGCGCCAGCAGCTTGGGAGGGGCCACATCCTACAATGAGCAGTTCTTC. It is translated as CASSLGGATSYNEQFF.

This clonotype has more than one count but fewer than ten. A much larger clone lies one base from this, so it may be a read error. The genes are TRBV20-1 and TRBJ2-3; D is ambiguous. This CDR3 is 11 amino acids long. Trimming removed 1 base at V and 4 bases at J, with 3 bases between. Germline V gene lookup returns CDR1 DFQATT and CDR2 SNEGSKA (reference sequence). The CDR3 coding sequence is TGCAGTGCTAGAGTGGCAGATACGCAGTATTTT. Its protein product is CSARVADTQYF.

This clonotype was observed a single time. In DNA, the CDR3 is TGTGCCAGCAGCCAACACGACAGGGGACGTGGCTACACCTTC. It codes for CASSQHDRGRGYTF. The V call is TRBV3-1, the J call TRBJ1-2, with TRBD1 identical over 8 bases. V lost 2 bases to trimming and J lost 7 bases; unmatched junction nucleotides: 6. CDR3 length: 14 residues. CDR1 LGHDT and CDR2 YNNKEL come from the germline V gene (reference sequence).

This clonotype was detected a few times. V usage is TRBV7-8 and J usage is TRBJ2-1; 11 bases line up with TRBD2. J lost 10 bases, V lost 7 bases, and 12 bases had no gene match. The CDR3 spans 15 residues. Germline V gives CDR1 SGHVS, CDR2 FQNEAQ. In nucleotides, the CDR3 is TGTGCCAGCATTAGCGGGGGGGGTACTCTCGGCGAGCAGTTCTTC. This encodes CASISGGGTLGEQFF.

The rearrangement uses TRBV21-1 and TRBJ2-5; the D call in the table, TRBD2, was not verified against the DNA. TRBV21-1 is a pseudogene segment. The CDR3 extends over 16 amino acids. As DNA, the CDR3 is TGTGCCAGCAGCCCCCCGGGAGTAACAGCACAAGAGACCCAGTACTTC. Protein sequence: CASSPPGVTAQETQYF.

CDR3 in DNA: TGCGCCAGCAGCTTTGAGGACCCCTTTGGAACAGATACGCAGTATTTT. This sequence encodes CASSFEDPFGTDTQYF. The chain uses TRBV5-1 and TRBJ2-3; the D is unclear. Looked up from germline, CDR1 is SGHRS and CDR2 is YFSETQ. With 2 bases removed from V and 3 bases from J, the gap between germline ends came to 16 bases. This CDR3 is 16 amino acids long.

The gene calls are TRBV20-1 and TRBJ1-5; maybe TRBD1 (5 bases). CDR3 length: 14 amino acids. Trimming cost V 2 bases and J 0 bases, with 8 bases left between them. CDR1 is DFQATT, CDR2 SNEGSKA, per germline (reference sequence). Here the CDR3 reads CSARSGGSNQPQHF. CDR3 nucleotide sequence: TGCAGTGCTAGATCCGGGGGTAGCAATCAGCCCCAGCATTTT.